This T cell receptor (beta chain) was sequenced during a study of T cell responses to AZD1222 COVID-19 vaccine. The CDR3 is 16 residues long. Trimming cost V 4 bases and J 5 bases; bases outside gene matches: 4. CDR1 KGHDR and CDR2 SFDVKD come from the germline V gene. Measured with immunoSEQ multiplex PCR; TCRdb has only the in-frame clones, and not every one. In the table there are 89,000 or so clones, roughly 90% of which are singletons. This chain connects TRBV24-1 to TRBJ2-2, with TRBD2 matching over 12 bases. The receptor's source is an adult who received the AZD1222 COVID-19 vaccine. The sample here was peripheral blood, taken 28 days after the second AZD1222 dose. The CDR3 spells CATSEGGLAGTGELFF. DNA for the CDR3: TGTGCCACCAGTGAGGGGGGACTAGCGGGTACCGGGGAGCTGTTTTTT.